This T cell receptor beta chain originates from a study of technical replicates of blood from several donors. This clone was observed a single time. Produced via immunoSEQ multiplex PCR; TCRdb's table is partial and in-frame only. The table lists about 59,000 clones, around 87% of them singletons, with roughly 5.3% in the top ten. Trimming cost V 3 bases and J 4 bases, with 13 bases left between them. Germline values: CDR1 SGDLS, CDR2 YYNGEE. The CDR3 sequence is 14 residues long. This receptor was identified in a human donor in good health. Some clones in this sample may be carry-over from other donors' samples. Input material: PBMCs. This chain links TRBV9 with TRBJ1-2; a weak D match, TRBD1 (6 bases). This CDR3 reads CASSDRSTGYGYTF. CDR3 nucleotide sequence: TGTGCCAGCAGCGACAGATCGACAGGCTATGGCTACACCTTC.